Each of the 10 T cell receptor beta chains below was sequenced from the same sample in a study of CD8 T cells in Susac syndrome. Reverse transcription of roughly 0.5 to 1 ug RNA was carried out with random hexamers. One entry per CDR3 protein results from TCRdb running MiXCR on the immunoSEQ multiplex PCR reads. The table includes about 130,000 distinct CDR3 sequences, around 85% detected once. The sample comprised CD8+ T cells from PBMCs. These receptors came from a human donor with multiple sclerosis.

This chain joins TRBV5-8 and TRBJ1-2; D uncertain. The V gene lost 6 bases and the J gene lost 2 bases, with 17 bases spanning the gap. This CDR3 spans 15 amino acids. The V gene's germline CDR1 is SGHTS and CDR2 YDEGEE. The CDR3 region is CASNPRISINYGYTF. CDR3 nucleotides: TGTGCCAGCAACCCCCGCATCAGCATAAACTATGGCTACACCTTC.

The J gene is TRBJ2-1, the V gene TRBV7-2; TRBD2 is a possible D gene (6 bases). CDR3 length equals 16 residues. The V gene lost 1 base and the J gene lost 6 bases, with 16 bases spanning the gap. The V gene's germline CDR1 is SGHTA and CDR2 FQGNSA. This chain's CDR3 is CASSLGPRGPLNEQFF. CDR3 nucleotides: TGTGCCAGCAGCTTAGGTCCGCGGGGACCCCTCAATGAGCAGTTCTTC. Based on the CDR3 plus reference TRBV7-2 and TRBJ2-1, the full variable domain is GAGVSQSPSNKVTEKGKDVELRCDPISGHTALYWYRQSLGQGLEFLIYFQGNSAPDKSGLPSDRFSAERTGGSVSTLTIQRTQQEDSAVYLCASSLGPRGPLNEQFFGPGTRLTVL.

The sample holds a few counts of this clonotype. The rearrangement uses TRBV7-9 and TRBJ1-1, with TRBD1 matching 7 bases. The CDR3 length is 15 residues. Per germline, CDR1 SEHNR and CDR2 FQNEAQ (reference sequence). V lost 5 bases to trimming and J lost 8 bases; unmatched junction nucleotides: 14. CDR3 in DNA: TGTGCCAGCAGCCCCCGGGGGAGCCAGGGACAGGAAGCTTTCTTT. Its protein is CASSPRGSQGQEAFF.

CDR3 sequence reads: CASEQGPGELFF. CDR3 in DNA: TGTGCCAGTGAACAGGGACCCGGGGAGCTGTTTTTT. The V and J genes are TRBV19 and TRBJ2-2, with D perhaps TRBD1 (6 bases). Germline V gene data show CDR1 as LNHDA and CDR2 as SQIVND (reference sequence). Trimming took 8 bases from V and 6 from J, leaving 10 bases between them. This CDR3 comprises 12 residues.

This clonotype was seen more than once but under ten times. V and J are TRBV19 and TRBJ1-5; the D is unclear. V lost 3 bases to trimming and J lost 0 bases, with 9 bases between them. The germline gives CDR1 LNHDA, CDR2 SQIVND (reference sequence). This CDR3 is 15 amino acids long. CDR3 nucleotides: TGTGCCAGTAGTATCGGGAGCTATAGCAATCAGCCCCAGCATTTT. Translating it yields CASSIGSYSNQPQHF.

This clonotype appeared a single time. CDR3 coding DNA: TGTGCCATCAGTGGGGGGACGGGGGGCGACACCTTC. This codes for CAISGGTGGDTF. This chain uses TRBV10-3 with TRBJ1-2; D is possibly TRBD1 (6 bases). The CDR3 totals 12 residues. Germline V lookup: CDR1 ENHRY, CDR2 SYGVKD. Trimming took off 4 bases at V and 12 bases at J, with 15 bases between the two ends.

This rearrangement joins TRBV19 to TRBJ1-5; D unresolved. The CDR3 contains 14 residues. Between the trimmed V and J ends, which lost 3 bases and 5 bases, there was a span of 11 bases. Germline assignment: CDR1 LNHDA and CDR2 SQIVND (reference sequence). This CDR3 reads CASSIRDRHQPQHF. CDR3 nucleotides: TGTGCCAGTAGTATCCGGGATCGACATCAGCCCCAGCATTTT.

The chain carries TRBV5-8 and TRBJ2-1, with 13 nucleotides matching TRBD2. CDR3 length: 15 residues. The germline V gene encodes CDR1 SGHTS and CDR2 YDEGEE. V dropped 3 bases and J dropped 8; count of bases not matched to a gene: 5. CDR3 region: CASSWGLAGPYEQFF. DNA of the CDR3: TGTGCCAGCAGCTGGGGACTAGCGGGACCGTATGAGCAGTTCTTC.

The chain joins TRBV27 to TRBJ2-5; no clear D gene. The germline gives CDR1 MNHEY, CDR2 SMNVEV (reference sequence). V gave up 7 bases and J gave up 2 bases, with 11 bases separating them. This CDR3 is built from 13 residues. The DNA for the CDR3 is TGTGCCAGCATGGGAACTCTACAAGAGACCCAGTACTTC. Amino acid sequence: CASMGTLQETQYF.

Only a few counts were recorded for this clonotype. This chain uses TRBV5-4 with TRBJ1-2; a possible D gene is TRBD1 (5 bases). There are 14 residues in the CDR3. The V end was cut by 2 bases, the J end by 0 bases, with 8 bases between. The germline V gene has CDR1 SGHNT and CDR2 YYREEE (reference sequence). CDR3 coding DNA: TGTGCCAGCAGCTTCGGGACGACTAACTATGGCTACACCTTC. Translating it yields CASSFGTTNYGYTF.